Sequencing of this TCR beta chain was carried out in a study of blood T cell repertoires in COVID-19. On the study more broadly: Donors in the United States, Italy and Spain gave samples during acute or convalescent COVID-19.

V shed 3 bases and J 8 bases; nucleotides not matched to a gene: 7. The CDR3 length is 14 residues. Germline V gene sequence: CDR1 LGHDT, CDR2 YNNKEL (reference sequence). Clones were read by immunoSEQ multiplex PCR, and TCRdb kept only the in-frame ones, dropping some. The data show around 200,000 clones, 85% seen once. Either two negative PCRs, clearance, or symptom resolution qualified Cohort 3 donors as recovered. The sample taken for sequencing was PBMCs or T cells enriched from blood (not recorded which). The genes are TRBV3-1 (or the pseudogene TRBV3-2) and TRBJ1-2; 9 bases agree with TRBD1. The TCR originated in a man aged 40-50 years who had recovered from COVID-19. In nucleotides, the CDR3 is TGTGCCAGCAGCCAGGGGACAGGGTTTGGCGGCTACACCTTC. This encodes CASSQGTGFGGYTF.